This is a list of T cell receptor beta chains from one sample in a study of tumor and adjacent non-tumor tissue in lung cancer. TCRdb used MiXCR to reprocess the multiplex PCR reads, holding one entry per CDR3 protein. The top ten clones hold roughly 18% of a sample with about 100,000 distinct CDR3 sequences, 65% of them seen once. Sequences were obtained from distant non-tumor lung tissue. The receptor source for this set is a man aged 25 to 40 with non-small cell lung cancer. CDR3s include the opening cysteine and the closing phenylalanine or tryptophan. The D gene is left open where the match is weak. The listing skips clone size in some rows; elsewhere it reads once, few, many or a size class.

j_call d_call v_call clone_size cdr3_aa cdr3_nt
TRBJ2-7 NA TRBV5-4 once CASSPGLWREQYF TGTGCCAGCAGCCCGGGCCTTTGGCGCGAGCAGTACTTC
TRBJ1-2 TRBD1 TRBV29-1 NA CRVGGGQGAYCYTF TGCAGGGTCGGCGGCGGACAGGGGGCGTATTGCTACACCTTC
TRBJ2-1 NA TRBV11-3 once CASSLGGVDDQFF TGCGCCAGCAGCTTAGGGGGGGTGGATGACCAGTTCTTC
TRBJ1-1 TRBD1 TRBV20-1 NA CGVRFPGGTEAFF TGCGGTGTTAGATTCCCAGGGGGCACTGAAGCTTTCTTT
TRBJ1-2 NA TRBV12-3/TRBV12-4 few CASSLAIGKGGYTF TGTGCCAGCAGTTTGGCAATAGGAAAGGGAGGCTACACCTTC
TRBJ2-1 NA TRBV6-1 NA CASSGRASESNEQFF TGTGCCAGCAGTGGCCGAGCTAGCGAGAGTAATGAGCAATTCTTC
TRBJ2-7 NA TRBV20-1 NA CSALKLDSGRLSYEHYF TGCAGTGCTCTTAAATTGGATAGCGGACGTCTCTCCTACGAGCACTACTTC
TRBJ1-1 NA TRBV20-1 NA CSARDMKAMNTEALF TGCAGTGCTAGAGATATGAAGGCGATGAACACTGAAGCTCTCTTT
TRBJ2-1 TRBD2 TRBV24-1 NA CATSDAGTSVYNEQFF TGTGCCACCAGTGACGCCGGGACTAGCGTGTATAATGAGCAGTTCTTC
TRBJ2-7 NA TRBV11-3 few CASSQGHLGDEQYF TGTGCCAGCAGCCAGGGACATCTGGGGGACGAGCAGTACTTC
TRBJ2-3 NA TRBV11-2 NA CASSLVRGDRQYF TGTGCCAGCAGCTTAGTACGAGGAGATAGGCAGTATTTT
TRBJ2-1 NA TRBV11-3 NA CASSSEVGIYNERFF TGTGCCAGCAGCTCCGAGGTCGGGATCTACAATGAGCGGTTCTTC
TRBJ2-6 TRBD1 TRBV6-2/TRBV6-3 NA CASSTRGPGANALTF TGTGCCAGCAGTACTAGGGGGCCTGGGGCCAACGCCCTGACTTTC
TRBJ2-7 NA TRBV11-2 NA CASSLEAYEQYF TGTGCCAGCAGCCTCGAAGCTTACGAGCAGTACTTC
TRBJ1-5 NA TRBV29-1 NA CSVESAGQPQHF TGCAGCGTTGAATCGGCCGGGCAGCCCCAGCATTTT
TRBJ2-3 NA TRBV6-1 NA CASSPSDIQYF TGTGCCAGCAGTCCTTCGGATATACAGTATTTT
TRBJ2-7 NA TRBV6-5 many CASSPTGLSYEQYF TGTGCCAGCAGCCCAACAGGGCTCTCCTACGAGCAGTACTTC
TRBJ2-3 TRBD2 TRBV11-2 NA CTSSLSIAGGPTDTQYF TGTACCAGCAGCTTATCAATAGCGGGAGGGCCGACAGATACGCAGTATTTT
TRBJ2-1 TRBD2 TRBV11-3 NA CASGLGGLAGGNERFF TGTGCCAGCGGGTTAGGCGGGCTAGCGGGCGGAAATGAGCGGTTCTTC
TRBJ1-1 TRBD1 TRBV7-9 few CASSRQGGEGEAFF TGTGCCAGCAGTCGACAGGGAGGGGAAGGTGAAGCTTTCTTT
TRBJ2-3 NA TRBV7-8 many CASSPGLKDTQYF TGTGCCAGCAGCCCAGGACTTAAGGATACGCAGTATTTT
TRBJ2-7 NA TRBV4-1 NA CASNQDEIGGAYEQYF TGCGCCAGCAACCAAGACGAGATCGGCGGAGCCTACGAGCAGTACTTC
TRBJ2-2 TRBD1 TRBV20-1 NA CSAGAQGATSGELFF TGCAGTGCTGGGGCCCAGGGGGCAACCAGCGGGGAGCTGTTTTTT
TRBJ1-6 NA TRBV6-5 many CASTPRHTYNSPLHF TGTGCCAGCACCCCACGGCACACCTATAATTCACCCCTCCACTTT
TRBJ2-3 NA TRBV12-3/TRBV12-4 NA CTSSDTDTQYF TGTACAAGCAGTGATACAGATACGCAGTATTTT
TRBJ2-5 NA TRBV12-3/TRBV12-4 NA CASSLLVRETQYF TGTGCCAGCAGTTTGCTGGTCCGTGAGACCCAGTACTTC
TRBJ2-1 NA TRBV6-5 few CASNPGVEQFF TGTGCTAGCAATCCAGGGGTTGAGCAGTTCTTC
TRBJ1-6 NA TRBV20-1 NA CSVIDITYNPPLHF TGCAGTGTTATTGATATCACCTATAATCCACCCCTCCACTTT